These 25 T cell receptor beta chains share one sample of origin, sequenced in a study of identical twins. Each CDR3 protein gets one entry after TCRdb re-called the 5' RACE reads with MiXCR. Of roughly 260,000 distinct CDR3 sequences listed, over 12% are singletons. Sequenced sample: memory (CD45RO+) T cells sorted from blood. All receptors derive from a woman under 30 in good health.

The chain employs TRBV20-1 and TRBJ1-4; 9 positions agree with TRBD1. The germline gives CDR1 DFQATT, CDR2 SNEGSKA (reference sequence). This CDR3 is built from 14 residues. The J segment lost 8 bases and the V segment lost 2 bases, leaving 6 bases of the junction unmatched. For the CDR3, the DNA is TGCAGTGCTAGATCGACAGGGGGATACGAAAAACTGTTTTTT. As protein: CSARSTGGYEKLFF.

This clonotype showed up many times. The V call is TRBV14, the J call TRBJ1-6, with 9 bases matching TRBD1. V lost 3 bases and J lost 9; bases outside the gene matches: 0. CDR3 length: 13 residues. Germline assignment: CDR1 SGHDN and CDR2 FVKESK. CDR3 DNA: TGTGCCAGCAGCCAGGACAGGGGTTCACCCCTCCACTTT. Protein: CASSQDRGSPLHF.

This clonotype was detected many times. The chain is built from TRBV5-1 and TRBJ1-1; D is unclear. The CDR3 length is 13 residues. The germline V gene encodes CDR1 SGHRS and CDR2 YFSETQ. Trimming left V 0 bases short and J 1 base short, with 4 bases between. The CDR3 sequence is CASSLVTNTEAFF. The CDR3 region has the DNA TGCGCCAGCAGCTTGGTGACGAACACTGAAGCTTTCTTT.

This clonotype was seen a few times. This rearrangement joins TRBV21-1 to TRBJ2-1; the D call in the table, TRBD2, was not verified against the DNA. TRBV21-1 is designated a pseudogene. The CDR3 covers 17 residues. The CDR3 bases are TGTGCCAGCAGCACGTGGGCTAGCGGGGGGGCGTGGAATGAGCAGTTCTTC. Protein: CASSTWASGGAWNEQFF.

This clonotype showed up many times. The chain links TRBV20-1 to TRBJ2-7; D is undetermined. There are 13 residues in the CDR3. CDR1 and CDR2 from the germline V gene are DFQATT and SNEGSKA (reference sequence). Trimming took 5 bases from V and 5 from J, leaving 16 bases between them. CDR3 nucleotide sequence: TGCAGTGCTCTACGCTACCGAATCGACGAGCAGTACTTC. It specifies CSALRYRIDEQYF.

This clonotype was detected a few times. The genes are TRBV5-1 and TRBJ1-2; D may be TRBD1 (6 bases). The CDR3 covers 15 residues. V shed 4 bases and J shed 6 bases, with 19 bases lying between them. Germline CDR1 is SGHRS and CDR2 is YFSETQ. As DNA, the CDR3 is TGCGCCAGCAGCGTGGGCCAGGGGCCCGGGGATGGCTACACCTTC. Its protein is CASSVGQGPGDGYTF.

This clonotype was observed at least ten times. The CDR3 bases are TGTGCCAGCAGCTTACCTTACAATGAGCAGTTCTTC. Translation: CASSLPYNEQFF. The rearrangement joins TRBV7-2 to TRBJ2-1; D gene ambiguous. The CDR3 covers 12 residues. Germline loops: CDR1 SGHTA, CDR2 FQGNSA. V was pared by 2 bases and J by 4 bases, with 3 bases between.

This clonotype was seen at least ten times. V usage is TRBV5-8 and J usage is TRBJ1-2; 7 nucleotides match TRBD1. Per germline, CDR1 SGHTS and CDR2 YDEGEE. The ends lost 1 base at V and 7 bases at J; junction bases unmatched: 10. CDR3 size: 15 residues. CDR3 region: CASSLRTGPWPGYTF. The DNA for the CDR3 is TGTGCCAGCAGCTTGAGGACAGGCCCTTGGCCTGGCTACACCTTC.

This sequence joins TRBV25-1 and TRBJ1-2, with D unresolved. V was pared by 10 bases and J by 8 bases, with 17 bases between. Germline V CDR1 and CDR2: MGHDK, SYGVNS. The CDR3 contains 12 residues. CDR3 loop: CATSLIIGGYTF. CDR3 coding DNA: TGTGCCACCTCTTTAATCATAGGAGGCTACACCTTC.

This clonotype was seen many times. The missing conserved phenylalanine or tryptophan at the end of this CDR3 makes a read error likely. The limits of the CDR3 on the DNA are not certain, so only TCRdb's listed CDR3 is given. The CDR3 loop reads CSARSREWC. The gene calls are TRBV20-1 and TRBJ1-4; TRBD1 was called by the table and not checked on the DNA. Inclusive of both ends, the CDR3 amounts to 9 amino acids. Germline lookup yields CDR1 DFQATT and CDR2 SNEGSKA (reference sequence).

This clonotype has only a few counts. V gene TRBV12-3 or TRBV12-4 combines with J gene TRBJ2-7, with D tentatively TRBD1 (6 bases). The CDR3 spans 14 residues. Trimming shortened V by 6 bases and J by 3 bases, and 15 bases separated the two germline ends. CDR3 in DNA: TGTGCCAGCAGCCCCACCCAGGGGTTCTACGAGCAGTACTTC. Translation: CASSPTQGFYEQYF.

V gene TRBV20-1 combines with J gene TRBJ2-7; D gene uncertain. Germline V CDR1 and CDR2: DFQATT, SNEGSKA (reference sequence). V lost 2 bases, J lost 3 bases, and 11 bases lay in between. The CDR3 consists of 13 residues. The CDR3, as DNA: TGCAGTGCTAGAACCACTTCTAGCTACGAGCAGTACTTC. Its protein is CSARTTSSYEQYF.

This clonotype came up many times. This chain connects TRBV12-3 or TRBV12-4 to TRBJ1-4; D possibly corresponds to TRBD1 (5 bases). V was pared by 6 bases and J by 3 bases, with 14 bases between. This CDR3 has 15 residues. CDR3 DNA: TGTGCCAGCAGCGCAGGGCCAGCGTCTAATGAAAAACTGTTTTTT. It yields the protein CASSAGPASNEKLFF.

This clonotype was counted between two and nine times. The chain is built from TRBV18 and TRBJ1-3; TRBD1 matches 7 bases. Germline assignment: CDR1 KGHSH and CDR2 LQKENI. The junction had 5 bases not matched to a gene; V was cut back by 3 bases and J by 3 bases. The CDR3 covers 15 residues. This chain's CDR3 is CASSPTGKVGNTIYF. CDR3 nucleotides: TGTGCCAGCTCACCGACAGGGAAGGTTGGAAACACCATATATTTT.

This clonotype has a count of ten or more. CDR3 loop: CSARAPGQGVYEQYF. The CDR3 region has the DNA TGCAGTGCTAGGGCGCCGGGACAGGGGGTCTACGAGCAGTACTTC. The V gene is TRBV20-1, the J gene TRBJ2-7, with TRBD1 matching over 11 bases. In germline, CDR1 is DFQATT, CDR2 SNEGSKA (reference sequence). This CDR3 contains 15 residues. V shed 3 bases and J 3 bases; nucleotides not matched to a gene: 7.

The CDR3 sequence is CASSPRVNTDTQYF. In DNA form, the CDR3 reads TGTGCCAGCAGTCCTCGGGTGAACACAGATACGCAGTATTTT. The chain has TRBV6-5 and TRBJ2-3; D gene ambiguous. V was cut by 5 bases and J by 2 bases, with 11 bases left in between. The CDR3 runs 14 residues. Germline V gene data show CDR1 as MNHEY and CDR2 as SVGAGI.

The chain combines TRBV6-5 with TRBJ2-7; TRBD1 is a possible D gene (5 bases). V gave up 0 bases and J gave up 7 bases, with 13 bases separating them. The CDR3 totals 14 residues. CDR1 and CDR2 (germline): MNHEY, SVGAGI. Here the CDR3 reads CASSYSPKSGEQYF. The CDR3 DNA is TGTGCCAGCAGTTACTCGCCGAAGTCAGGGGAGCAGTACTTC.

The chain employs TRBV6-2 or TRBV6-3 and TRBJ2-6; D is unclear. The CDR3 runs 15 residues. Germline CDR1 and CDR2: MNHEY and SVGEGT. V lost 4 bases and J lost 3, with 10 bases in between. For the CDR3, the DNA is TGTGCCAGCAGTTGGAGTTGGAGTGGGGCCAACGTCCTGACTTTC. Translated, it gives CASSWSWSGANVLTF.

The DNA of the CDR3 is TGTGCCAGCAGTTTATCGGGACTAGCGGGGGGCCAACACGGGGAGCTGTTTTTT. This translates into CASSLSGLAGGQHGELFF. The gene calls are TRBV6-2 or TRBV6-3 and TRBJ2-2; 15 nucleotides match TRBD2. V shed 4 bases and J 7 bases; nucleotides not matched to a gene: 10. Germline V gene lookup returns CDR1 MNHEY and CDR2 SVGEGT. The CDR3 runs to 18 residues.

By its share, this clonotype is medium-sized. The V gene is TRBV5-1, the J gene TRBJ1-2; a weak D match, TRBD1 (5 bases). This CDR3 has 13 residues. Between the trimmed V and J ends, which lost 3 bases and 5 bases, there was a span of 11 bases. Germline V gene data show CDR1 as SGHRS and CDR2 as YFSETQ. The CDR3 reads CASSSGTDYGYTF. In nucleotides, the CDR3 is TGCGCCAGCAGCTCCGGGACTGATTATGGCTACACCTTC.

The rearrangement joins TRBV18 to TRBJ2-7; no firm D call. Germline V gene data show CDR1 as KGHSH and CDR2 as LQKENI. This CDR3 is 14 amino acids long. The V gene lost 4 bases and the J gene lost 3 bases, with 13 bases spanning the gap. The CDR3 DNA follows: TGTGCCAGCTCACGGACGGACGGCAACTACGAGCAGTACTTC. Translation: CASSRTDGNYEQYF.

This clonotype was detected many times. The genes are TRBV3-1 and TRBJ1-1; maybe TRBD1 (5 bases). There are 13 residues in the CDR3. From germline, CDR1 is LGHDT and CDR2 YNNKEL (reference sequence). The V and J ends lost 6 bases and 1 base respectively, with 9 bases between them. CDR3 amino acids: CASRDTQNTEAFF. In nucleotides, the CDR3 is TGTGCCAGCAGGGACACCCAGAACACTGAAGCTTTCTTT.

This clonotype occurred a few times. This sequence joins TRBV7-9 and TRBJ2-2, with D maybe TRBD2 (7 bases). CDR3 length equals 15 residues. The germline V and J ends were trimmed by 4 bases and 3 bases, with 12 bases remaining between them. Germline CDR1 is SEHNR and CDR2 is FQNEAQ (reference sequence). CDR3 DNA sequence: TGTGCCAGCAGCTCCGGGGGGCAGGACACCGGGGAGCTGTTTTTT. Protein product: CASSSGGQDTGELFF.

This CDR3 reads CASSIGTSGSYEQYF. The DNA for the CDR3 is TGTGCCAGTAGTATAGGGACTAGCGGGAGTTACGAGCAGTACTTC. The V call is TRBV19, the J call TRBJ2-7, with 13 bases lining up with TRBD2. CDR1 is LNHDA and CDR2 is SQIVND in the germline V gene (reference sequence). V dropped 1 base and J dropped 4; count of bases not matched to a gene: 1. The CDR3 sequence is 15 residues long.

This clonotype was seen more than once but under ten times. CDR3 nucleotides: TGCGCCAGCAGCTTGGCCCCGGGACTACGCACAGATACGCAGTATTTT. It codes for CASSLAPGLRTDTQYF. V usage is TRBV5-1 and J usage is TRBJ2-3, with 7 bases lining up with TRBD2. CDR3 length equals 16 residues. The ends lost 0 bases at V and 1 base at J; junction bases unmatched: 5. Germline lookup yields CDR1 SGHRS and CDR2 YFSETQ.